The 8 T cell receptor beta chains below come from one sample, sequenced in a study of blood T cells in healthy people across ages. A J-beta primer mix and a sample-barcoded 5' primer were used in a second PCR of about 6 to 12 cycles. Each CDR3 protein is one row after TCRdb ran MiXCR on the 5' RACE reads. This table holds approximately 700,000 distinct CDR3 sequences, about 34% found once. Sequencing used blood. These receptors all come from an elderly woman in good health.

This clonotype was counted between two and nine times. Being one base from a much bigger clone, this may be a read error. The rearrangement uses TRBV7-9 and TRBJ2-4; no reliable D call. The DNA matches TRBJ2-5 better at its end, which makes the J call doubtful. Germline V gene lookup returns CDR1 SEHNR and CDR2 FQNEAQ (reference sequence). The CDR3 is 17 amino acids. CDR3 sequence reads: CAGSLELQTSRVKTQYF. In DNA, the CDR3 is TGTGCCGGCAGCTTAGAGTTGCAAACCTCGCGTGTGAAGACCCAGTACTTC.

This clonotype occurred a few times. This chain joins TRBV6-1 and TRBJ1-5; perhaps TRBD1 as D (5 bases). This CDR3 region has 14 residues. V dropped 8 bases and J dropped 5 bases, with 16 bases sitting between them. Germline V gene sequence: CDR1 MNHNS, CDR2 SASEGT. The CDR3 is CASLRGGGYQPQHF. The CDR3 coding sequence is TGTGCCAGCTTACGGGGCGGGGGGTATCAGCCCCAGCATTTT.

The CDR3 DNA is TGTGCCAGCAGCTCCCACCGGCCCGGGGGAGCGGGGGAGCTGTTTTTT. The encoded protein is CASSSHRPGGAGELFF. V and J are TRBV7-3 and TRBJ2-2; a possible D gene is TRBD2 (6 bases). The CDR3 is 16 amino acids. CDR1 is SGHTA, CDR2 FQGTGA, per germline. Between the trimmed V and J ends, which lost 4 bases and 8 bases, there was a span of 20 bases.

This clonotype was seen many times. The chain couples TRBV5-6 to TRBJ2-5, with 8 bases fitting TRBD2. The V gene end was trimmed by 3 bases and the J gene end by 9 bases; junction bases not matched to a gene: 13. Germline CDR1 reads SGHDT; CDR2 reads YYEEEE. The CDR3 runs to 15 residues. CDR3: CASSSGRGVTGPQYF. The CDR3 bases are TGTGCCAGCAGCTCCGGGCGGGGGGTAACCGGGCCCCAGTACTTC.

V gene TRBV6-1 combines with J gene TRBJ1-2, with 7 nucleotides matching TRBD1. Trimming removed 3 bases from V and 2 bases from J; junction bases left unmatched: 3. The CDR3 is 14 amino acids. The V gene's germline CDR1 is MNHNS and CDR2 SASEGT. CDR3 loop: CASSEIQGNYGYTF. CDR3 nucleotide sequence: TGTGCCAGCAGTGAGATACAGGGGAACTATGGCTACACCTTC.

Remarks on this clonotype: A much more abundant neighbour one base away suggests this may be a read error. The chain couples TRBV5-1 to TRBJ2-5; 10 nucleotides match TRBD1. Germline V lookup: CDR1 SGHRS, CDR2 YFSETQ. The CDR3 is 15 residues long. V was clipped by 3 bases and J by 11 bases; unmatched bases: 13. The CDR3 DNA sequence: TGCGCCAGCAGCTCGGGACAGGGGCACGACAATGAGCAGTACTTC. Encoded protein: CASSSGQGHDNEQYF.

The V and J genes are TRBV20-1 and TRBJ2-4; D possibly corresponds to TRBD2 (6 bases). The V end was cut by 3 bases, the J end by 2 bases, with 14 bases between. Germline CDR1 and CDR2: DFQATT and SNEGSKA (reference sequence). The CDR3 totals 15 residues. The CDR3 loop is CSASTGSGSKNIQYF. The CDR3 DNA reads TGCAGTGCTAGCACCGGGAGTGGGTCCAAAAACATTCAGTACTTC.

This rearrangement joins TRBV6-1 to TRBJ2-3; 8 bases match TRBD2. This CDR3 has 14 amino acids. CDR1 is MNHNS, CDR2 SASEGT, per germline. The V segment lost 7 bases and the J segment 6 bases; nucleotides outside the gene matches: 9. CDR3 DNA: TGTGCCAGCAATCGGGGGGGGGAGGTGGATACGCAGTATTTT. Its protein is CASNRGGEVDTQYF.